A single sample gave rise to the 17 T cell receptor beta chains below, sequenced in a study of human T cells and chemical hapten exposure. A single record per CDR3 protein comes from TCRdb applying MiXCR to the RACE reads. The sample yields approximately 90,000 distinct CDR3 sequences, roughly 11% seen once. Time point defined: patch test 2, 6 weeks after DPC sensitization. The treatment denotes: therapeutic diphenylcyclopropenone sensitization with weekly scalp DPC. The material sequenced was whole blood, taken in connection with sensitization to the hapten diphenylcyclopropenone (DPC). Receptors originate from a man in his forties with alopecia areata. Some clones in this sample may be carry-over from other donors' samples.

In this sample, this clonotype turned up a few times. The chain couples TRBV11-3 to TRBJ2-3; TRBD2 aligns across 8 bases. Germline values: CDR1 SGHNT, CDR2 YENEEA. This CDR3 has 16 residues. Losses at the gene ends were 0 bases for V and 2 bases for J; bases not matched to a gene: 4. In DNA form, the CDR3 reads TGTGCCAGCAGCTTAGAAATAGCGGGAAACACAGATACGCAGTATTTT. This codes for CASSLEIAGNTDTQYF.

This clonotype was picked up a small number of times. J is TRBJ2-1 and V is TRBV5-5; 9 bases fit TRBD2. CDR1 and CDR2 from the germline V gene are SGHKS and YYEKEE (reference sequence). Trimming at V came to 0 bases and at J to 0 bases, leaving 1 base not matched to a gene. The CDR3 is made up of 16 amino acids. CDR3 sequence reads: CASSLGLAVSYNEQFF. CDR3 coding DNA: TGTGCCAGCAGCTTGGGACTAGCGGTCTCCTACAATGAGCAGTTCTTC.

The chain recombines TRBV9 with TRBJ2-5; 10 bases line up with TRBD1. The J segment lost 5 bases and the V segment lost 3 bases, leaving 7 bases of the junction unmatched. Germline V gene sequence: CDR1 SGDLS, CDR2 YYNGEE. The CDR3 runs to 15 residues. The DNA of the CDR3 is TGTGCCAGCAGCGCTAGGACAGGGGGTAGGGAGACCCAGTACTTC. This codes for CASSARTGGRETQYF.

The genes are TRBV6-6 and TRBJ2-7; no clear D. The CDR3 has 13 amino acids. In germline, CDR1 is MNHNY, CDR2 SVGAGI (reference sequence). Trimming took off 4 bases at V and 6 bases at J, with 13 bases between the two ends. CDR3 residues: CASSFDVGVEQYF. DNA for the CDR3: TGTGCCAGCAGTTTCGACGTTGGGGTCGAGCAGTACTTC.

The V and J genes are TRBV15 and TRBJ1-5; D remains ambiguous. V was shortened by 0 bases and J by 5 bases, with 11 bases between the two germline ends. The CDR3 spans 15 residues. Germline CDR1 reads LNHNV; CDR2 reads YYDKDF (reference sequence). The CDR3 region has the DNA TGTGCCACCAGCAGAGATTCAGCTTTTCATCAGCCCCAGCATTTT. This encodes CATSRDSAFHQPQHF.

This chain uses TRBV12-3 or TRBV12-4 with TRBJ2-4; D remains ambiguous. This CDR3 has 15 residues. V was trimmed by 5 bases and J by 0 bases, leaving 11 bases between them. The CDR3 sequence: CASSSSLLAKNIQYF. The CDR3 coding sequence is TGTGCCAGCAGTAGTTCCCTTTTAGCCAAAAACATTCAGTACTTC.

This clonotype has a handful of counts. V gene TRBV18 combines with J gene TRBJ1-4; D is unclear. Trimming removed 3 bases at V and 5 bases at J, with 4 bases between. The CDR3 has 12 amino acids. Germline CDR1 reads KGHSH; CDR2 reads LQKENI. CDR3 in DNA: TGTGCCAGCTCACCCGCGAATGAAAAACTGTTTTTT. It yields the protein CASSPANEKLFF.

This clonotype was observed many times. The genes are TRBV6-2 or TRBV6-3 and TRBJ2-7; TRBD1 matches at 8 bases. Germline V gives CDR1 MNHEY, CDR2 SVGEGT. CDR3 length equals 15 residues. CDR3 in DNA: TGTGCCAGCAGTTACGGGCAGGGGGCGTCCTCCGAGCAGTACGTC. Residues: CASSYGQGASSEQYV.

There are a few counts of this clonotype. The rearrangement uses TRBV5-1 and TRBJ2-7; 13 bases are shared with TRBD2. With 3 bases clipped from V and 3 bases from J, the junction kept 0 bases outside the gene matches. In germline, CDR1 is SGHRS, CDR2 YFSETQ. This CDR3 is 14 amino acids long. CDR3: CASSWTSGSYEQYV. In DNA, the CDR3 is TGCGCCAGCAGCTGGACTAGCGGGAGCTACGAGCAGTACGTC.

This clonotype was seen a few times. J is TRBJ2-3 and V is TRBV5-6, with D perhaps matching TRBD1 (7 bases). Germline CDR1 reads SGHDT; CDR2 reads YYEEEE. CDR3 length: 16 amino acids. The V gene lost 4 bases and the J gene lost 3 bases, with 18 bases spanning the gap. The CDR3 here is CASSVGGRGRTDTQYF. CDR3 coding DNA: TGTGCCAGCAGCGTCGGGGGCAGGGGGAGGACAGATACGCAGTATTTT.

The rearrangement uses TRBV19 and TRBJ2-3; D gene uncertain. The CDR3 covers 14 residues. The germline V gene has CDR1 LNHDA and CDR2 SQIVND (reference sequence). The V gene lost 6 bases and the J gene lost 0 bases, with 10 bases spanning the gap. CDR3 nucleotides: TGTGCCAGTAGCCGCCAGGCTAGCACAGATACGCAGTATTTT. Protein sequence: CASSRQASTDTQYF.

As concerns this clonotype: Relative to the germline gene, one junction end is altered; a read error may explain this. This sequence joins TRBV2 and TRBJ2-7; 8 bases agree with TRBD2. The CDR3 consists of 12 residues. Germline V gene lookup returns CDR1 SNHLY and CDR2 FYNNEI. CDR3 residues: CASSGTSTFYRF. The CDR3 DNA reads TGTGCCAGCAGTGGGACTAGCACCTTCTACCGCTTC.

In its sample, this clonotype was seen a few times. The chain is built from TRBV6-6 and TRBJ2-7; D not certain. The CDR3 contains 12 residues. In germline, CDR1 is MNHNY, CDR2 SVGAGI (reference sequence). V was cut by 4 bases and J by 6 bases, with 10 bases left in between. The CDR3 protein is CASSSPVGEQYV. The CDR3 DNA follows: TGTGCCAGCAGTTCCCCGGTTGGCGAGCAGTACGTC.

The chain has TRBV6-5 and TRBJ2-5; 11 nucleotides agree with TRBD1. The trim removed 7 bases at V and 7 bases at J, leaving 11 bases unmatched. In germline, CDR1 is MNHEY, CDR2 SVGAGI. The CDR3 has 15 residues. As DNA, the CDR3 is TGTGCCAGCAACTCCGGGACAGGGGGAAGTAGGACCCAGTACTTC. This translates into CASNSGTGGSRTQYF.

This clonotype was observed many times. The chain combines TRBV6-5 with TRBJ2-3; no clear D. Germline lookup yields CDR1 MNHEY and CDR2 SVGAGI. V lost 0 bases and J 6 bases, leaving 7 bases between the germline ends. The CDR3 consists of 13 residues. The CDR3 spells CASSYSYQDTQYF. The CDR3 bases are TGTGCCAGCAGTTACTCTTATCAGGATACGCAGTATTTT.

This clonotype showed up many times. This chain joins TRBV28 and TRBJ1-2, with no clear D. Germline V lookup: CDR1 MDHEN, CDR2 SYDVKM. There are 15 residues in the CDR3. Trimming took 5 bases from V and 2 from J, leaving 15 bases between them. The CDR3 nucleotides read TGTGCCAGCAGTCCCGGGTTGGGCATCAACTATGGCTACACCTTC. Amino acid sequence: CASSPGLGINYGYTF.

This clonotype was detected a few times. The chain couples TRBV4-3 to TRBJ2-7; TRBD1 is a possible D gene (6 bases). Trimming stripped 0 bases from V and 3 bases from J, with 12 bases between. The germline gives CDR1 LGHNA, CDR2 YSLEER. The CDR3 covers 15 residues. CDR3 DNA sequence: TGCGCCAGCAGCCAAGATTGGACAGCATTCTACGAGCAGTACTTC. The encoded protein is CASSQDWTAFYEQYF.